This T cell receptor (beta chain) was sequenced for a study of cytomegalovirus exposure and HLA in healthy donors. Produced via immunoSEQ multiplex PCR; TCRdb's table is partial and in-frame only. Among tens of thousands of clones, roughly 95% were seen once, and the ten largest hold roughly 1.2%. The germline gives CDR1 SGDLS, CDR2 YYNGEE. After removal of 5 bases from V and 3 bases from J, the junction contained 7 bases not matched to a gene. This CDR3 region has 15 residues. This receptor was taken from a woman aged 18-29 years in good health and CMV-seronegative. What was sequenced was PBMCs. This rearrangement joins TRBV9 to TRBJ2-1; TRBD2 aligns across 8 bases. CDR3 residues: CASSRTGTSYNEQFF. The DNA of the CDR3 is TGTGCCAGCAGTCGTACCGGGACTAGCTACAATGAGCAGTTCTTC.